Shown below are 11 T cell receptor beta chains from a single sample sequenced in a study of persistence of HIV-infected CD4 T cells (dated by TCRdb to 2018 to 2021). No antigens are known for them. TCRbeta repertoires were sequenced from genomic DNA with the immunoSEQ hsTCRB assay version 4 in survey mode. TCRdb carries this immuneACCESS record with in-frame sequences only. Its versions omit some clonotypes, under half of them owing to an unresolved V gene in the studies checked, with the rest unexplained. This sample has 35,000 to 45,000 clones in its table, and 88% of those were observed once. The leading ten clones occupy around 0.48% of the sample. This specimen's treatment or condition label, per the study, means: suppressive antiretroviral therapy. Cells were stimulated with anti-CD3/anti-CD28 magnetic beads as a nonspecific positive control representing the CD4+ T cell repertoire. Sorting of responding CD4+ T cells was based on upregulation of both CD40 ligand and CD69.

Source: CD4+ T cells sorted from PBMCs after 18-hour stimulation, taken from a patient who received antiretroviral therapy. The cell subset or site tag for this specimen amounts to: CD40L+CD69+ CD4 T cells responding to anti-CD3/anti-CD28 beads, representing the overall repertoire. Receptors were obtained from an adult woman with HIV who was CMV-seropositive.

The table lists this clone with a count of one. The V gene is TRBV6-5, the J gene TRBJ1-6; TRBD1 matches at 7 bases. The length of the CDR3 is 14 residues. Germline loops: CDR1 MNHEY, CDR2 SVGAGI. J lost 7 bases, V lost 7 bases, and 7 bases had no gene match. DNA of the CDR3: TGTGCCAGCACCAACAGGGGTGAGAATTCACCCCTCCACTTT. Amino acids: CASTNRGENSPLHF.

The genes are TRBV5-5 and TRBJ2-7, with D unclear. The ends were cut back, 2 bases at V and 2 bases at J, with 14 bases in the middle. The CDR3 contains 15 residues. The germline V gene encodes CDR1 SGHKS and CDR2 YYEKEE (reference sequence). The CDR3 nucleotides are TGTGCCAGCAGCTTTTCTGGCCAGGTAACCTACGAGCAGTACTTC. Its translation: CASSFSGQVTYEQYF.

V gene TRBV27 combines with J gene TRBJ2-1; 11 positions match TRBD2. The junction had 7 bases not matched to a gene; V was cut back by 1 base and J by 8 bases. This CDR3 comprises 16 residues. Germline CDR1 and CDR2: MNHEY and SMNVEV (reference sequence). The CDR3 DNA follows: TGTGCCAGCAGTTTATGGATAGCGGGGGGGCTCCATGAGCAGTTCTTC. It codes for CASSLWIAGGLHEQFF.

The J gene is TRBJ2-3, the V gene TRBV5-1, with no clear D. The V gene lost 0 bases and the J gene lost 1 base, with 12 bases spanning the gap. The CDR3 has 16 amino acids. Germline loops: CDR1 SGHRS, CDR2 YFSETQ. CDR3 sequence: CASSLGGVQGTDTQYF. The CDR3 coding sequence is TGCGCCAGCAGCTTGGGTGGGGTGCAGGGCACAGATACGCAGTATTTT.

This clone appeared a few times. The chain employs TRBV5-1 and TRBJ1-1; a possible D gene is TRBD1 (6 bases). The V gene lost 4 bases and the J gene lost 2 bases, with 12 bases spanning the gap. Germline CDR1 is SGHRS and CDR2 is YFSETQ. This CDR3 has 14 residues. The CDR3 nucleotides are TGCGCCAGCAGCAATGGACAGAAAAACACTGAAGCTTTCTTT. Translation gives CASSNGQKNTEAFF.

This clone appeared once. This rearrangement joins TRBV5-1 to TRBJ2-1, with 7 bases lining up with TRBD1. V trimming: 5 bases; J trimming: 8 bases; junction bases outside the gene matches: 13. CDR3 length: 15 amino acids. Germline assignment: CDR1 SGHRS and CDR2 YFSETQ. CDR3 protein: CASSHAGTAQYEQFF. Written as DNA, the CDR3 is TGCGCCAGCAGTCACGCCGGGACAGCTCAGTATGAGCAGTTCTTC.

The chain links TRBV18 to TRBJ2-5; D possibly corresponds to TRBD1 (6 bases). CDR3 size: 14 residues. In germline, CDR1 is KGHSH, CDR2 LQKENI. V was shortened by 3 bases and J by 6 bases, with 14 bases between the two germline ends. In nucleotides, the CDR3 is TGTGCCAGCTCACCCCGAACAGGGATGAAGACCCAGTACTTC. Translating it yields CASSPRTGMKTQYF.

V and J are TRBV30 and TRBJ2-3; 10 bases line up with TRBD2. Trimming at V came to 8 bases and at J to 0 bases, leaving 11 bases not matched to a gene. Germline V CDR1 and CDR2: GTSNPN, SVGIG (reference sequence). This CDR3 is 16 amino acids long. CDR3 DNA sequence: TGTGCCGTTAGGCGGGGTAGCGGGGGGAGCACAGATACGCAGTATTTT. It is translated as CAVRRGSGGSTDTQYF.

This clone was observed a single time. This sequence joins TRBV4-1 and TRBJ2-7; possibly TRBD2 for D (6 bases). Deletions cut 0 bases from V and 3 bases from J, with 21 bases between. This CDR3 contains 18 residues. Per the germline V gene, CDR1 is MGHRA and CDR2 is YSYEKL. The CDR3 sequence: CASSQEMAGHTLFYEQYF. CDR3 sequence (DNA): TGCGCCAGCAGCCAAGAGATGGCGGGGCATACCCTTTTCTACGAGCAGTACTTC.

The chain couples TRBV27 to TRBJ2-7; D gene ambiguous. The CDR3 extends over 12 amino acids. Germline CDR1 MNHEY, CDR2 SMNVEV (reference sequence). Between the trimmed V and J ends, which lost 5 bases and 3 bases, there was a span of 8 bases. The CDR3 DNA follows: TGTGCCAGCAGTGGGGTAGGCTACGAGCAGTACTTC. This codes for CASSGVGYEQYF.

The chain employs TRBV6-1 and TRBJ2-4; the D is unclear. The germline CDR1 and CDR2 sequences are MNHNS and SASEGT. Trimming removed 2 bases from V and 0 bases from J, with 17 bases in between. The CDR3 runs to 18 residues. This chain's CDR3 is CASSEIRSRPGAKNIQYF. The DNA of the CDR3 is TGTGCCAGCAGTGAAATAAGATCCAGGCCCGGAGCCAAAAACATTCAGTACTTC.